The entry below describes one T cell receptor (beta chain). No cognate antigen has been identified for it. Within one base of it there is no much larger clone, and no base qualities were kept. This entry belongs to a study of shared clonotypes between healthy human individuals (dated by TCRdb to 2018 to 2021). Background for the entire study: The cohort comprised a couple of women and a few men aged 18 to 49 years. For each donor, CD4 naive and CD4 memory were each given three plates, CD8 naive was given two plates, and CD8 memory was given one plate. Leukapheresis yielded between about 0.8 and 8.9 billion PBMCs per donor. To estimate repertoire size and how much clonotype sharing occurs between individuals, the study deeply sequenced the blood TCR repertoires of a handful of healthy adults. To increase sequencing depth and limit assay-specific biases, different laboratories used diverse techniques to prepare libraries and sequence TCR repertoires. Here is what the overall study found, with its caveats: When a handful of donors were compared, the shared fraction of clonotypes was around 5% for naive CD4, less than 4% for naive CD8, 2% to 2.5% for memory CD4, and approximately 0.4% for memory CD8. Because the study included only a small number of donors, the genetic and exposure-history diversity represented was limited. Sampling was restricted to blood, and TCR repertoires in tissue are likely to differ from TCR repertoires in blood. Clonotypes shared by all four sorted-subset donors showed higher generation probabilities than non-shared clonotypes. Incomplete sequencing was indicated by rarefaction of sorted-subset datasets, despite the large sequencing depth. Pairwise subsampling indicated that sequencing depth was expected to affect the degree of clonotype sharing among donors. Naive subsets generally had larger estimated clonotype richness than memory subsets.

Using the deep immunoSEQ assay, TCR CDR3 regions were amplified from genomic DNA by multiplex PCR. Extracted genomic DNA from each cell subset was spread evenly across all wells of several immunoSEQ 96-well plates, with each plate serving as a replicate. For sorted subsets, roughly 200 ng of genomic DNA, equivalent to about 30,000 T cell genomes, went into each replicate PCR. The purified libraries were quantified using a Qubit 3.0 fluorometer, sized with a Bioanalyzer 2100, and then quantified again using the KAPA Library Quantification kit. A separate single-read 150-cycle Illumina NextSeq 550 flow cell was used to sequence each immunoSEQ 96-well plate. From the authors' description of their analysis: Because the immunoSEQ output held only junctional sequences and lacked quality scores, the filtering could not match the filtering applied to full-length reads. To assign V/J genes and CDR3, sequences were annotated against IMGT germline references using PyIR, a Python wrapper for IgBLAST v1.9. Reads with weak V/J assignments (E-value above 1e-6), missing CDR3, stop codons, out-of-frame junctions, or ambiguous translated residues were removed. V3J clonotypes were defined as sequences sharing the same inferred V gene, J gene, and CDR3 amino acid sequence. The percentage overlap between two repertoires was calculated by dividing the number of shared unique clonotypes by the size of the smaller repertoire. Richness of each repertoire was evaluated using RTK rarefaction, the Chao1 estimator, and Recon v2.1 estimates of unobserved clonotypes. OLGA was used to compute generation probabilities for all TCRbeta clonotypes that the gDNA method yielded from a few donors. The clones in this table, taken by TCRdb from immuneACCESS, are in-frame only. Not every clone is retained; where verified, under half of the shortfall comes from an unresolved V gene, and the cause of the rest is unknown. That table supplies the V and J calls and clone size; D and trimming were determined from the DNA. Across this sample there are about 380,000 clones, with just over 95% seen only once. Around 0.32% of the sample belongs to the ten largest clones.

Donors were healthy HIV-negative adults with no recently reported acute infections or vaccinations. Only Caucasian adults living in Nashville, Tennessee, USA were represented among the donors. CD8 memory samples were composed of magnetically selected CD45RO+ cells combined with CCR7-negative CD45RA+ effector memory (TemRA) cells. Blood was obtained by leukapheresis, after which PBMCs were separated by Ficoll-Histopaque density gradient centrifugation and cryopreserved in liquid nitrogen vapor phase. Analytical flow cytometry was used to check the purity and quantity of each magnetically sorted T cell population. Genomic DNA was isolated from each sorted fraction and quantified by UV absorbance on a Nanodrop 2000c. The germline V gene supplies CDR1 SGHRS and CDR2 YFSETQ. V is cut by 0 bases and J by 3 bases, and the space between the germline ends is 9 bases. The cysteine opens and the phenylalanine closes a CDR3 of 14 amino acids. Left in the record is the CDR3 DNA by itself, 42 bases read in frame from the first base.

Here the chain combines TRBV5-1 and TRBJ2-5; perhaps TRBD1 is the D gene, with 6 bases matching. What was sequenced was memory CD8+ T cells sorted from blood. Taken with the paper, the label for cell subset or site translates to: CD45RO+ cells pooled with CCR7-negative TemRA cells. The TCR comes from a young man in good health. The DNA sequence is TGCGCCAGCAGCTTGGTTGCAGGGGAAGAGACCCAGTACTTC. Protein translation: CASSLVAGEETQYF.